In its sample, the clone carrying this TCR beta chain was seen a few times. The antigen is undetermined. This specimen belongs to a study of vaccination effects on CD4 cells after COVID-19. This table comes from immunoSEQ multiplex PCR, and its TCRdb copy is limited to in-frame clones, with some not included. The data contain about 19,000 clones, approximately 70% of them singletons. ViraFEST assay sequencing came after antigen-specific CD4+ T cells were expanded with viral peptide pools. When nine to ten days of culture had elapsed, CD4+ T cells were isolated. Cultivation was performed at roughly 2 million PBMC per well with approximately 10 IU/ml IL-2 and roughly 9.3 ug/ml peptides added. Study-wide findings and caveats: Cross-reactivity with common cold coronaviruses was shown by only 1 of 255 vaccine-induced clones in healthy vaccinees. In the study, convalescent patients were few, and early post-infection timepoints were absent.

The sequence derives from a human donor who received a COVID-19 vaccine. The sequenced sample was CD4+ T cells from PBMCs cultured with HCoV-229E spike peptides, obtained before COVID-19 vaccination.

CDR3 nucleotide sequence: TGTGCCAGCTCACCCGTCCCGGGACAGGGGACATCCTATAATTCACCCCTCCACTTT. It yields the protein CASSPVPGQGTSYNSPLHF. This rearrangement joins TRBV18 to TRBJ1-6; 10 bases are a match to TRBD1. V gave up 3 bases and J gave up 1 base; unmatched junction bases: 9. CDR1 is KGHSH and CDR2 is LQKENI in the germline V gene. The CDR3 consists of 19 residues.